Below, 31 T cell receptor beta chains from the same sample are listed, as sequenced in a study of long-term antiretroviral therapy in people with HIV. At survey level, the immunoSEQ assay was run in its v3.0 version. TCRdb's copy holds only in-frame clones and misses some; the assay was immunoSEQ multiplex PCR. The table records about 20,000 clones, around 81% of them present only once. The specimen was unsorted PBMCs, collected 2.9 years after starting antiretroviral therapy. These receptors were obtained from a woman aged 30 to 39 with HIV.

The V gene is TRBV19, the J gene TRBJ2-7; D possibly corresponds to TRBD2 (6 bases). Germline-derived CDR1 and CDR2 are LNHDA and SQIVND (reference sequence). The CDR3 loop spans 14 amino acids. V lost 7 bases and J lost 0, with 13 bases in between. In nucleotides, the CDR3 is TGTGCCAGTATGGGGCGGACTAACTCCTACGAGCAGTACTTC. As protein: CASMGRTNSYEQYF.

The CDR3, as DNA: TGTGCCTGGAGTCCCGGACAGGGGTCCTATGGCTACACCTTC. Protein product: CAWSPGQGSYGYTF. The chain recombines TRBV30 with TRBJ1-2; 9 bases are a match to TRBD1. The CDR3 spans 14 residues. The V gene's germline CDR1 is GTSNPN and CDR2 SVGIG (reference sequence). Trimming removed 2 bases from V and 4 bases from J; junction bases left unmatched: 5.

This clone was detected only a few times. This CDR3 reads CASSLAASSGGEYEQYV. CDR3 coding DNA: TGTGCCAGCAGCTTAGCGGCGTCTAGCGGGGGGGAATACGAGCAGTACGTC. This sequence joins TRBV7-8 and TRBJ2-7, with TRBD2 matching 12 bases. CDR3 size: 17 residues. Per germline, CDR1 SGHVS and CDR2 FQNEAQ. V shed 0 bases, J shed 4 bases, and the junction held 7 bases outside the gene matches.

The V call is TRBV11-2, the J call TRBJ2-7, with D maybe TRBD1 (6 bases). Germline CDR1 SGHAT, CDR2 FQNNGV. With 2 bases removed from V and 3 bases from J, the gap between germline ends came to 14 bases. The CDR3 extends over 15 amino acids. The CDR3, as DNA: TGTGCCAGCAGCTTAACGGACAGCCCGGGCTACGAGCAGTACGTC. Amino acid sequence: CASSLTDSPGYEQYV.

This clone was seen just once. The chain combines TRBV2 with TRBJ2-7; D may be TRBD1 (6 bases). V dropped 2 bases and J dropped 3 bases, with 11 bases sitting between them. CDR3 length equals 14 residues. Germline V gene data show CDR1 as SNHLY and CDR2 as FYNNEI. The CDR3 DNA reads TGTGCCAGCAGTGAATTACAGGGTGGCTACGAGCAGTACTTC. It is translated as CASSELQGGYEQYF.

This chain uses TRBV5-6 with TRBJ2-1; perhaps D is TRBD1 or TRBD2 (5 bases each). This CDR3 spans 16 amino acids. V gave up 5 bases and J gave up 6 bases, with 21 bases separating them. CDR1 and CDR2 (germline): SGHDT, YYEEEE. DNA of the CDR3: TGTGCCAGCAGAAGGACCGGGACCACAGTAGGCAATGAGCAGTTCTTC. Its translation: CASRRTGTTVGNEQFF.

The sample holds one count of this clone. The chain employs TRBV15 and TRBJ1-4; D is uncertain. V was trimmed by 1 base and J by 0 bases, leaving 9 bases between them. The CDR3 has 16 residues. From germline, CDR1 is LNHNV and CDR2 YYDKDF (reference sequence). CDR3 DNA sequence: TGTGCCACCAGCAGAGGGCAGGCTGCAACTAATGAAAAACTGTTTTTT. Residues: CATSRGQAATNEKLFF.

The genes are TRBV6-1 and TRBJ1-3; 8 nucleotides agree with TRBD1. The germline gives CDR1 MNHNS, CDR2 SASEGT. The V and J ends lost 6 bases and 3 bases, in that order; junction bases with no gene match: 4. The CDR3 spans 14 residues. The CDR3 nucleotides read TGTGCCAGCAGACCCGGACAGGGTGGAAACACCATATATTTT. Translating it yields CASRPGQGGNTIYF.

The chain links TRBV2 to TRBJ2-5; D not resolved. CDR3 length: 14 amino acids. In germline, CDR1 is SNHLY, CDR2 FYNNEI. The V and J ends lost 3 bases and 2 bases respectively, with 10 bases between them. CDR3 in amino acids: CASSELAAQETQYF. Here the CDR3 DNA reads TGTGCCAGCAGTGAGTTGGCGGCTCAAGAGACCCAGTACTTC.

V gene TRBV6-1 combines with J gene TRBJ2-2, with 8 nucleotides matching TRBD1. J lost 3 bases, V lost 5 bases, and 5 bases had no gene match. Germline assignment: CDR1 MNHNS and CDR2 SASEGT. This CDR3 spans 15 amino acids. The CDR3 protein is CASSLDREDTGELFF. The CDR3 nucleotides are TGTGCCAGCAGTCTGGACAGGGAGGACACCGGGGAGCTGTTTTTT.

This CDR3 is CASSGMTGDQPQHF. CDR3 sequence (DNA): TGTGCCAGCAGTGGAATGACAGGGGATCAGCCCCAGCATTTT. The chain has TRBV6-1 and TRBJ1-5; 8 bases fit TRBD1. This CDR3 is built from 14 residues. The germline CDR1 and CDR2 sequences are MNHNS and SASEGT. The trim removed 4 bases at V and 5 bases at J, leaving 4 bases unmatched.

The V call is TRBV2, the J call TRBJ2-6; D unresolved. Germline CDR1 SNHLY, CDR2 FYNNEI. The V end was cut by 4 bases, the J end by 11 bases, with 12 bases between. The CDR3 runs to 13 residues. The CDR3 nucleotides read TGTGCCAGCAGTGGACGACTGGCAGACGTCCTGACTTTC. This sequence encodes CASSGRLADVLTF.

The CDR3: CASSNGGTDTQYF. CDR3 nucleotide sequence: TGCGCCAGCAGCAACGGGGGCACAGATACGCAGTATTTT. The chain uses TRBV5-1 and TRBJ2-3; possibly TRBD2 for D (5 bases). The V end was cut by 4 bases, the J end by 1 base, with 7 bases between. The length of the CDR3 is 13 residues. Per the germline V gene, CDR1 is SGHRS and CDR2 is YFSETQ.

This clone was picked up a small number of times. The rearrangement uses TRBV6-6 and TRBJ1-5; TRBD1 matches at 7 bases. V dropped 8 bases and J dropped 0; count of bases not matched to a gene: 4. The V gene's germline CDR1 is MNHNY and CDR2 SVGAGI (reference sequence). The CDR3 totals 14 residues. DNA of the CDR3: TGTGCCAGCGGCCAGGGGGTTAGCAATCAGCCCCAGCATTTT. Translation gives CASGQGVSNQPQHF.

This clone was seen only once. This rearrangement joins TRBV30 to TRBJ1-4; no definite D call. Germline V gene lookup returns CDR1 GTSNPN and CDR2 SVGIG (reference sequence). The V and J ends lost 4 bases and 8 bases respectively, with 17 bases between them. The CDR3 has 14 residues. The DNA for the CDR3 is TGTGCCTGGACCCCAGGAAGGTTGTCAGAAAAACTGTTTTTT. The encoded protein is CAWTPGRLSEKLFF.

The chain carries TRBV18 and TRBJ1-6, with TRBD1 as a possible D gene (5 bases). The CDR3 has 13 amino acids. Trimming left V 0 bases short and J 14 bases short, with 11 bases between. Germline loops: CDR1 KGHSH, CDR2 LQKENI. CDR3 nucleotides: TGTGCCAGCTCACCACCGATGGGAGGGGCCCTCCACTTT. Protein: CASSPPMGGALHF.

The chain combines TRBV5-1 with TRBJ2-5; D assignment may be TRBD1 or TRBD2 (5 bases each). V was shortened by 0 bases and J by 6 bases, with 15 bases between the two germline ends. This CDR3 is built from 15 residues. Germline assignment: CDR1 SGHRS and CDR2 YFSETQ. The CDR3 protein is CASSLGGATGQTQYF. The CDR3 DNA sequence: TGCGCCAGCAGCTTGGGAGGGGCAACGGGACAGACCCAGTACTTC.

About this clone itself: No conserved phenylalanine or tryptophan ends this CDR3, so it is likely a read error. Because the CDR3's place on the DNA is in doubt, the DNA is left out and the CDR3 is given as listed by TCRdb. The V gene is TRBV2, the J gene TRBJ2-3; the table names TRBD2, a call not compared with the DNA. The CDR3 has 13 residues if both end residues are counted. Germline lookup yields CDR1 SNHLY and CDR2 FYNNEI. The CDR3 loop is CASQPKGASGGPK.

This clone was detected a few times. For the CDR3, the DNA is TGTGCCAGCAGTGACAGATACGAGCAGTACTTC. It encodes CASSDRYEQYF. The gene calls are TRBV2 and TRBJ2-7; no clear D gene. The V gene's germline CDR1 is SNHLY and CDR2 FYNNEI. Between the trimmed V and J ends, which lost 3 bases and 4 bases, there was a span of 4 bases. This CDR3 has 11 residues.

The rearrangement links TRBV6-6 to TRBJ1-1, with D possibly being TRBD1 (5 bases). The CDR3 sequence is 16 residues long. V lost 5 bases and J lost 5, with 21 bases in between. The germline V gene has CDR1 MNHNY and CDR2 SVGAGI (reference sequence). CDR3 nucleotides: TGTGCCAGCAGTCCCCAGACAGCGGGTTCAAGGACTGAAGCTTTCTTT. It encodes CASSPQTAGSRTEAFF.

The V call is TRBV5-4, the J call TRBJ1-2; 7 bases map to TRBD1. Unmatched junction bases numbered 11, after V lost 4 bases and J lost 8 bases. This CDR3 contains 14 residues. In germline, CDR1 is SGHNT, CDR2 YYREEE (reference sequence). Written as DNA, the CDR3 is TGTGCCAGCAGCCAGGGGACAGCCCTGCCGGGCTACACCTTC. Protein product: CASSQGTALPGYTF.

This clone showed up just a few times. The rearrangement joins TRBV10-3 to TRBJ2-7, with D perhaps TRBD1 (5 bases). The CDR3 is made up of 12 amino acids. Germline CDR1 ENHRY, CDR2 SYGVKD. Trimming shortened V by 3 bases and J by 5 bases, and 8 bases separated the two germline ends. The DNA for the CDR3 is TGTGCCATCAGTGATTCAGGGCACGAGCAGTACGTC. Its translation: CAISDSGHEQYV.

The chain couples TRBV7-8 to TRBJ2-7; D call uncertain. This CDR3 spans 14 amino acids. Germline CDR1 reads SGHVS; CDR2 reads FQNEAQ. The V gene lost 1 base and the J gene lost 2 bases, with 9 bases spanning the gap. The CDR3 loop reads CASSLVAGPYEQYV. In nucleotides, the CDR3 is TGTGCCAGCAGCTTAGTTGCAGGTCCCTACGAGCAGTACGTC.

This chain joins TRBV7-3 and TRBJ2-3; a possible D gene is TRBD1 (5 bases). V shed 1 base and J shed 0 bases, with 11 bases lying between them. Germline CDR1 and CDR2: SGHTA and FQGTGA. This CDR3 contains 16 residues. CDR3: CASSLIMTASTDTQYF. In nucleotides, the CDR3 is TGTGCCAGCAGCTTAATTATGACAGCGAGCACAGATACGCAGTATTTT.

V gene TRBV11-2 combines with J gene TRBJ1-4, with D perhaps TRBD1 (6 bases). Germline V gene lookup returns CDR1 SGHAT and CDR2 FQNNGV. This CDR3 has 15 amino acids. V was shortened by 4 bases and J by 3 bases, with 12 bases between the two germline ends. CDR3 sequence: CASSSTGTPNEKLFF. The CDR3 DNA sequence: TGTGCCAGCAGCTCTACTGGGACACCTAATGAAAAACTGTTTTTT.

The chain couples TRBV7-9 to TRBJ2-5, with 7 positions matching TRBD1. The CDR3 consists of 15 residues. The germline V gene encodes CDR1 SEHNR and CDR2 FQNEAQ (reference sequence). The V segment lost 5 bases and the J segment 3 bases; nucleotides outside the gene matches: 9. As DNA, the CDR3 is TGTGCCAGCAGCAGGGACCGGGACAGAGAAGAGACCCAGTACTTC. Translated, it gives CASSRDRDREETQYF.

The chain combines TRBV6-1 with TRBJ1-1, with a tentative D call TRBD1 (6 bases). CDR1 is MNHNS, CDR2 SASEGT, per germline. Trimming took 0 bases from V and 4 from J, leaving 30 bases between them. The CDR3 covers 21 residues. The DNA of the CDR3 is TGTGCCAGCAGTGAAGCCACAGGTCTAGGGGGGACAAGCGTACGGAGCACTGAAGCTTTCTTT. Amino acids: CASSEATGLGGTSVRSTEAFF.

The J gene is TRBJ2-2, the V gene TRBV30; D is possibly TRBD2 (6 bases). CDR1 and CDR2 from the germline V gene are GTSNPN and SVGIG (reference sequence). This CDR3 contains 15 residues. The ends were cut back, 0 bases at V and 6 bases at J, with 14 bases in the middle. DNA for the CDR3: TGTGCCTGGAGTGTACGCGGAGGGGAGGCCGGGGAGCTGTTTTTT. As protein: CAWSVRGGEAGELFF.

The genes are TRBV5-1 and TRBJ2-3; weak D call: TRBD2 (6 bases). Trimming pared 0 bases from V and 6 bases from J, leaving 20 bases between. CDR3 length: 17 amino acids. The V gene's germline CDR1 is SGHRS and CDR2 YFSETQ. CDR3 nucleotide sequence: TGCGCCAGCAGCTTGGCTTCCCTTGGTTCTGGGGGGGATACGCAGTATTTT. It is translated as CASSLASLGSGGDTQYF.

The chain combines TRBV30 with TRBJ1-5; TRBD1 matches at 7 bases. V lost 6 bases, J lost 0 bases, and 8 bases stayed unmatched. CDR1 and CDR2 (germline): GTSNPN, SVGIG (reference sequence). CDR3 length: 15 residues. The CDR3 protein is CACQRQGLSNQPQHF. The DNA of the CDR3 is TGTGCCTGCCAAAGACAGGGCCTTAGCAATCAGCCCCAGCATTTT.

V is TRBV7-3 and J is TRBJ2-3, with 7 bases matching TRBD1. The CDR3 consists of 13 residues. Germline-derived CDR1 and CDR2 are SGHTA and FQGTGA. Trimming removed 3 bases from V and 6 bases from J; junction bases left unmatched: 3. CDR3 bases: TGTGCCAGCAGCTTGGGCAGGGGGGATACGCAGTATTTT. Its protein product is CASSLGRGDTQYF.